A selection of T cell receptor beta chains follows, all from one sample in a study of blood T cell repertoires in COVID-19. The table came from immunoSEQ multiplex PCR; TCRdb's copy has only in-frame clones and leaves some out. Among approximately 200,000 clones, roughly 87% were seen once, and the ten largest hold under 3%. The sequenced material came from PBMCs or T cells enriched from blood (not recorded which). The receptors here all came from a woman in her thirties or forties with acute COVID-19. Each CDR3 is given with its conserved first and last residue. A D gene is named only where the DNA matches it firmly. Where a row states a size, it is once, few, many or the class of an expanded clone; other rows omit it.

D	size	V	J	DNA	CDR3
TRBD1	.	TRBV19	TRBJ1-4	TGTGCCAGTAGTAGGGACAGACCTTATAATGAAAAACTGTTTTTT	CASSRDRPYNEKLFF
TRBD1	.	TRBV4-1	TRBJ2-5	TGCGCCAGCAGCCAAATCCAGAAGGACAGGGTAGAGACCCAGTACTTC	CASSQIQKDRVETQYF
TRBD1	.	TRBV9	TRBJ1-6	TGTGCCAGCAGCGACCGGGACAGGGGAGCGTTTTCACCCCTCCACTTT	CASSDRDRGAFSPLHF
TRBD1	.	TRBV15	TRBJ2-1	TGTGCCACCAGCAGAGCGGACAGGGCCTCCTACAATGAGCAGTTCTTC	CATSRADRASYNEQFF
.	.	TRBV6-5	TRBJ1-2	TGTGCCAGCAGCCGGACGGGGGGCGCCGGAGAAGGCTACACCTTC	CASSRTGGAGEGYTF
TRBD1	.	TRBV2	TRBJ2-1	TGTGCCAGAGATGCCTACAGGGGAGCTGGGAATGAGCAGTTCTTC	CARDAYRGAGNEQFF
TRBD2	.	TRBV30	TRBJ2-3	TGTGCCTGGAGTAGACTAGCGGGAGTGTCAGCAGATACACAGTATTTT	CAWSRLAGVSADTQYF
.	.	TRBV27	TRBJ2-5	TGTGCCAGCAGTGTCGGTTGGTCGACTAGTTCTGAGACCCAGTACTTC	CASSVGWSTSSETQYF
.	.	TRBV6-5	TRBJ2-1	TGTGCCAGCAGTACTTATCGTGAGCAGTTCTTC	CASSTYREQFF
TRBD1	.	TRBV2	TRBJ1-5	TGTGCCAGCAGTGATCAGGGGGGAGATCAGCCCCAGCATTTT	CASSDQGGDQPQHF
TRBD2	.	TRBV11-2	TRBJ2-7	TGTGCCAGCGGGGAGGGATACGAGCAGTACTTC	CASGEGYEQYF
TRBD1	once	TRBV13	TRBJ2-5	TGTGCCAGCAGCACCAGACGGACAGGAACGGGGACCCAGTACTTC	CASSTRRTGTGTQYF
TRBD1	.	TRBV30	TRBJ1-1	TGTGCCTGGAGTTTCACAGGGGCCATGAACACTGAAGCTTTCTTT	CAWSFTGAMNTEAFF
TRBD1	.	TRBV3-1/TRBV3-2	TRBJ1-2	TGTGCCAGCAGCCAAGCTGCTGGACAGGGAGAAGGCTACACCTTC	CASSQAAGQGEGYTF
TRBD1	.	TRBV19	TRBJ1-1	TGTGCCAGTAGCCCCCCGGGACAGGGGCTCACTGAAGCTTTCTTT	CASSPPGQGLTEAFF
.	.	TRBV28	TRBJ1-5	TGTGCCACCGTTCGCTCACATCCCAATCAGCCCCAGCATTTT	CATVRSHPNQPQHF
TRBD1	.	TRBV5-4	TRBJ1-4	TGTGCCAGCAGCATGTCAGGGGGCAGTAAAAGAAAACTGTTTTTT	CASSMSGGSKRKLFF
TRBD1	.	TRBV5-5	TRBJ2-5	TGTGCCAGCAGCGAGACAGGGGGCTTAGAGACCCAGTACTTC	CASSETGGLETQYF
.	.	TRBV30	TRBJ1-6	TGTGCCTCGATGAGGCAAGGTTCACCCCTCCACTTT	CASMRQGSPLHF
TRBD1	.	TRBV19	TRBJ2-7	TGTGCCAGTAGTTCGGGACAGGGGTACGAGCAGTACTTC	CASSSGQGYEQYF
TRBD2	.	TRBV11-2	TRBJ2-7	TGTGCCAGCCGTCAAACTAGCGGCTTTACCGAGCAGTACTTC	CASRQTSGFTEQYF
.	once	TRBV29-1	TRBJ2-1	TGCAGCGTTGAAGATCTAAAACTCAACTCCTACAATGAGCAGTTCTTC	CSVEDLKLNSYNEQFF
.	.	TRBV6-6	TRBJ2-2	TGTGCCAGCAACCGAGACAGAACCGGGGAGCTGTTTTTT	CASNRDRTGELFF
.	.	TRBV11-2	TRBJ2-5	TGTGCCAGCAGCTTTGCAGGAGGGCAAGAGACCCAGTACTTC	CASSFAGGQETQYF
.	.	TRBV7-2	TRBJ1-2	TGTGCCAGCAGCACCTACACAGGGAACGGCTACACCTTC	CASSTYTGNGYTF
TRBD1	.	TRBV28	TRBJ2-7	TGTGCCAGCAGGACATCCCGGGACAGGGTAAGAGAGCAGTACTTC	CASRTSRDRVREQYF
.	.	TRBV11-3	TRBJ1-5	TGTGCCAGCAGCTTAAAACGGGGGTTAAATCAGCCCCAGCATTTT	CASSLKRGLNQPQHF
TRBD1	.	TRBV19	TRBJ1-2	TGTGCCAGTAGTCCCAGGACAGGGGGCTATGGCTACACCTTC	CASSPRTGGYGYTF
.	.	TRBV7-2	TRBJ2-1	TGTGCCAGCAGCTTATCTTTCGCGAACTACAATGAGCAGTTCTTC	CASSLSFANYNEQFF
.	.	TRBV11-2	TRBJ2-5	TGTGCCAGCAGCTACCTAGAGCTTGACGAGACCCAGTACTTC	CASSYLELDETQYF
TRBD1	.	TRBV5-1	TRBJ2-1	TGCGCCAGCAGCCTAGGACAGGGGGCGAGGTCAGTAAATGAGCAGTTCTTC	CASSLGQGARSVNEQFF
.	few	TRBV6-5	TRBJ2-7	TGTGCCAGCAGTTATACCGGAGGATCCGAGCAGTACTTC	CASSYTGGSEQYF
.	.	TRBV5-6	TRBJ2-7	TGTGCCAGCAGCCTTGACGGCGGGCAGTACTTC	CASSLDGGQYF
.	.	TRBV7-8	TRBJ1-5	TGTGCCAGCAGTATTCGGGGGGGTCAGCCCCAGCATTTT	CASSIRGGQPQHF
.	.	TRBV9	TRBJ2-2	TGTGCCAGCAGCCCTTTGATGGGGGGCACCGGGGAGCTGTTTTTT	CASSPLMGGTGELFF
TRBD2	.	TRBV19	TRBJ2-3	TGTGCCAGTAGAAAAGGGACTAGCGGGGGTGATACGCAGTATTTT	CASRKGTSGGDTQYF
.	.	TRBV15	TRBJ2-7	TGTGCCACCAGCAGAGAAGGTGGGTACAGGTACGAGCAGTACTTC	CATSREGGYRYEQYF
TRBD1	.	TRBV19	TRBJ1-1	TGTGCCAGTAGTTTGACAGGGGGGTATGACACTGAAGCTTTCTTT	CASSLTGGYDTEAFF
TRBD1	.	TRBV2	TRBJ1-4	TGTGCCAGCAGTGAAGATGCAACAGGGGGGCGAGAAAAACTGTTTTTT	CASSEDATGGREKLFF
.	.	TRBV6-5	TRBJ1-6	TGTGCCAGGGGACACGACTCACCCCTCCACTTT	CARGHDSPLHF
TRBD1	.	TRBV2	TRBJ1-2	TGTGCCAGCAGTGTTCAGGGGGGCTTCTATGGCTACACCTTC	CASSVQGGFYGYTF
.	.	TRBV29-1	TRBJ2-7	TGCAGCGTTGAAGCCAGGAGGGAGCAGTACTTC	CSVEARREQYF
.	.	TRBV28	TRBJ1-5	TGTGCCAGCAGCCCTCAGACCCCGGGACACCACTTAAATCAGCCCCAGCATTTT	CASSPQTPGHHLNQPQHF
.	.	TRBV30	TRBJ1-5	TGTGCCTGGAGTAATAGCGGGGGTCCGGGCAATCAGCCCCAGCATTTT	CAWSNSGGPGNQPQHF
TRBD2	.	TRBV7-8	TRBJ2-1	TGTGCCAGCAGCTCCCGATGGGGGGGGGAGCAGTTCTTC	CASSSRWGGEQFF
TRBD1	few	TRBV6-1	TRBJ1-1	TGTGCCAGCAGCGGACAGGGGGAGTACACTGAAGCTTTCTTT	CASSGQGEYTEAFF
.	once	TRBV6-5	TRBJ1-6	TGTGCCAGCAGTTCGTTGACAGGCTCCTATAATTCACCCCTCCACTTT	CASSSLTGSYNSPLHF